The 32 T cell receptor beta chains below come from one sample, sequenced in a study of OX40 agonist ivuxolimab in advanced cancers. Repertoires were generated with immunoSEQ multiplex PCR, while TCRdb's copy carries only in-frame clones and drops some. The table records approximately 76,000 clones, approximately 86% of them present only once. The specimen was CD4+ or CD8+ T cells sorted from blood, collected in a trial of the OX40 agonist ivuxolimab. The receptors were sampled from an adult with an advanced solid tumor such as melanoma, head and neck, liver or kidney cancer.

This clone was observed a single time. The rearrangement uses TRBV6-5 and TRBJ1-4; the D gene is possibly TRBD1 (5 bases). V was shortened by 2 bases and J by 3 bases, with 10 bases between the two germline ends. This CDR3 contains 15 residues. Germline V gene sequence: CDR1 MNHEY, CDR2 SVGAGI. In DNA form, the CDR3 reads TGTGCCAGCAGTTACCGGGGGAGTCCTAATGAAAAACTGTTTTTT. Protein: CASSYRGSPNEKLFF.

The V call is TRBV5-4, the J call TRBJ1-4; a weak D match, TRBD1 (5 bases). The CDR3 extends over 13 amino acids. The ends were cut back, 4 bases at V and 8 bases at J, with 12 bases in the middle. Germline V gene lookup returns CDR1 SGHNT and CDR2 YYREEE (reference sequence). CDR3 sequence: CASSRDPSEKLFF. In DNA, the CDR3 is TGTGCCAGCAGCCGGGACCCCTCCGAAAAACTGTTTTTT.

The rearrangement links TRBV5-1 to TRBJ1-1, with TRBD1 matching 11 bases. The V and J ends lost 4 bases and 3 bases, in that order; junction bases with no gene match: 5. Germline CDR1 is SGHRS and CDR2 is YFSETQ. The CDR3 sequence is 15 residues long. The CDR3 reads CASSTRTGGYTEAFF. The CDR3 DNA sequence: TGCGCCAGCAGCACAAGGACAGGGGGCTACACTGAAGCTTTCTTT.

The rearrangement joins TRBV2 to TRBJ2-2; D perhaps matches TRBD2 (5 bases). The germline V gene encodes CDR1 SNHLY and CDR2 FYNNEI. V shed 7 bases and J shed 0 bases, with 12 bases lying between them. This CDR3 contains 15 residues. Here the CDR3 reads CASIIRTSNTGELFF. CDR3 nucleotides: TGTGCCAGCATTATAAGGACTTCGAACACCGGGGAGCTGTTTTTT.

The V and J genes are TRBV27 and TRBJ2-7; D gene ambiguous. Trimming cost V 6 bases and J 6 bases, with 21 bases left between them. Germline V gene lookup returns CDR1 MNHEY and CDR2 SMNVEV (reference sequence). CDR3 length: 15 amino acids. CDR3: CASRSFQPGDSEQYF. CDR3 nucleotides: TGTGCCAGCAGGTCCTTCCAGCCCGGTGACTCCGAGCAGTACTTC.

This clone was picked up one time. CDR3 protein: CASSHPGGAGANVLTF. The CDR3 DNA is TGTGCCAGCAGCCATCCGGGGGGGGCTGGGGCCAACGTCCTGACTTTC. The J gene is TRBJ2-6, the V gene TRBV27; 8 nucleotides agree with TRBD2. The CDR3 extends over 16 amino acids. Germline values: CDR1 MNHEY, CDR2 SMNVEV (reference sequence). V trimming: 6 bases; J trimming: 2 bases; junction bases outside the gene matches: 6.

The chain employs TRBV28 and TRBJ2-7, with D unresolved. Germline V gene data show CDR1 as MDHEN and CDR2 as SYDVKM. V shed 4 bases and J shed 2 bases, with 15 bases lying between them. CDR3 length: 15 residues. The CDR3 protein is CASSSHTPLPYEQYF. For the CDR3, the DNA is TGTGCCAGCAGTTCCCACACGCCTTTGCCCTACGAGCAGTACTTC.

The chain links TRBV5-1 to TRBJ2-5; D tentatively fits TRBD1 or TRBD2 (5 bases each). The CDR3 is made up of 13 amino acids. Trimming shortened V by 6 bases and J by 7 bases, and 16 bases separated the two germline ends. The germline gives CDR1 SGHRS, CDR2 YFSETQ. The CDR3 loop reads CASTGPHGGTQYF. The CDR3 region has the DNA TGCGCCAGCACCGGGCCCCATGGGGGGACCCAGTACTTC.

CDR3 sequence reads: CASSRKRNRTYGYTF. The CDR3 DNA follows: TGTGCCAGCAGTCGGAAGAGGAACAGGACGTATGGCTACACCTTC. The rearrangement links TRBV21-1 to TRBJ1-2; whether TRBD1, the table's D call, matches the DNA was not checked. TRBV21-1 counts as a pseudogene. The CDR3 spans 15 residues.

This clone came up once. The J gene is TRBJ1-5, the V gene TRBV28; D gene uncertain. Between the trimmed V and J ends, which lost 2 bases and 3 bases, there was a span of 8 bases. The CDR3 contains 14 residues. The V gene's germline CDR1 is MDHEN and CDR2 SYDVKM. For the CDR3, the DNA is TGTGCCAGCAGTTTAACGGCGGACAATCAGCCCCAGCATTTT. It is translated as CASSLTADNQPQHF.

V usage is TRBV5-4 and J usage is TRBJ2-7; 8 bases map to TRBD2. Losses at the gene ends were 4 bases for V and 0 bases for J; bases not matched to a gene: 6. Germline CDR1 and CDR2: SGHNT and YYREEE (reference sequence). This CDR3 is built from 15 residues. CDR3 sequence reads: CASSHGTSPSYEQYF. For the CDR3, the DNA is TGTGCCAGCAGCCACGGGACTAGTCCCTCCTACGAGCAGTACTTC.

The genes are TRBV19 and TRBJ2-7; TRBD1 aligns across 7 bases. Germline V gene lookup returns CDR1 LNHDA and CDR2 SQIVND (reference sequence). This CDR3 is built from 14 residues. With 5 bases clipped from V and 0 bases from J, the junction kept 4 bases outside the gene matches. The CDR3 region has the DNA TGTGCCAGTAGTCCGACAGGGCACTCCTACGAGCAGTACTTC. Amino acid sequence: CASSPTGHSYEQYF.

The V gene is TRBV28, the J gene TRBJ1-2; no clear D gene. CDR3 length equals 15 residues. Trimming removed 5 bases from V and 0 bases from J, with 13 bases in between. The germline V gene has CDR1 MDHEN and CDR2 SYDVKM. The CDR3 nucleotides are TGTGCCAGCAGTAATACAGACCTAGCTAACTATGGCTACACCTTC. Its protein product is CASSNTDLANYGYTF.

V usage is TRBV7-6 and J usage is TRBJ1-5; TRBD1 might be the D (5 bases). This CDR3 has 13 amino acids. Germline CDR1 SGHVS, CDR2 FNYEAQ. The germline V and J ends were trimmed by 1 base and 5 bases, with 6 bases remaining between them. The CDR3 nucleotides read TGTGCCAGCAGCTTAGGGGGGTATCAGCCCCAGCATTTT. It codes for CASSLGGYQPQHF.

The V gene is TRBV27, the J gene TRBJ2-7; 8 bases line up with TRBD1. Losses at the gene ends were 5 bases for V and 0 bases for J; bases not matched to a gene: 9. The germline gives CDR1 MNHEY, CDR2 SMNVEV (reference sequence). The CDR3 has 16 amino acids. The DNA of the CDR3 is TGTGCCAGCAGTCGCGGACAGGGTTTGAGCTCCTACGAGCAGTACTTC. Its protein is CASSRGQGLSSYEQYF.

The CDR3 loop reads CASSYLGQRNSPLHF. DNA for the CDR3: TGTGCCAGCAGTTACTTGGGACAGCGAAATTCACCCCTCCACTTT. The rearrangement joins TRBV6-5 to TRBJ1-6, with 7 bases fitting TRBD1. The CDR3 is made up of 15 amino acids. Looked up from germline, CDR1 is MNHEY and CDR2 is SVGAGI. V was clipped by 1 base and J by 7 bases; unmatched bases: 4.

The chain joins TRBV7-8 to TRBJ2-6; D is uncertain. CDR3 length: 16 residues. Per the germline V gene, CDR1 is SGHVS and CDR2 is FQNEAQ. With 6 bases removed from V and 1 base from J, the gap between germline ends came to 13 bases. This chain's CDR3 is CASSYRSASGANVLTF. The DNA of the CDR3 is TGTGCCAGCAGTTATAGGTCGGCTTCTGGGGCCAACGTCCTGACTTTC.

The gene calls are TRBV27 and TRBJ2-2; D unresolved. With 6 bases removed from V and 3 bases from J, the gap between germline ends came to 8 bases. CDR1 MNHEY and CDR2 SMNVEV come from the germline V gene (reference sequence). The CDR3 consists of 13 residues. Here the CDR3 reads CASSFIDTGELFF. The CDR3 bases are TGTGCCAGCAGCTTTATTGACACCGGGGAGCTGTTTTTT.

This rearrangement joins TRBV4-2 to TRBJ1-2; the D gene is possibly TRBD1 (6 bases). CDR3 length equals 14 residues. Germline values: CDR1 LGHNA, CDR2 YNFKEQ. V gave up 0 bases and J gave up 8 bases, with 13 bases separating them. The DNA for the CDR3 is TGTGCCAGCAGCCAAGATCGGGGGGCGCGGGGCTACACCTTC. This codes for CASSQDRGARGYTF.

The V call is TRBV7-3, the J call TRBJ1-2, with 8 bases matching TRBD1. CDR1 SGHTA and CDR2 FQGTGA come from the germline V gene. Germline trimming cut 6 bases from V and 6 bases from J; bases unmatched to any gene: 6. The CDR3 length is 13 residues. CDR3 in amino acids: CASRKPGGHGYTF. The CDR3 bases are TGTGCCAGCAGAAAGCCAGGGGGCCATGGCTACACCTTC.

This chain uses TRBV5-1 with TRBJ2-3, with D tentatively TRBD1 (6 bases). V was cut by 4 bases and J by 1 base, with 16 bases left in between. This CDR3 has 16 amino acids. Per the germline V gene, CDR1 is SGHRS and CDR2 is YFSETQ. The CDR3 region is CASSIGDNYRTDTQYF. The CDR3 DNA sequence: TGCGCCAGCAGCATAGGGGACAACTACCGCACAGATACGCAGTATTTT.

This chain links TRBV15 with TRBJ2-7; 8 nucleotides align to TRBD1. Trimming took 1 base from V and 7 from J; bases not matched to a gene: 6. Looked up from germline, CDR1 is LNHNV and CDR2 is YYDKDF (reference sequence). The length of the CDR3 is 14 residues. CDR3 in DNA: TGTGCCACCAGCAGAGGGACAGGGAAATGGGAGCAGTACTTC. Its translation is CATSRGTGKWEQYF.

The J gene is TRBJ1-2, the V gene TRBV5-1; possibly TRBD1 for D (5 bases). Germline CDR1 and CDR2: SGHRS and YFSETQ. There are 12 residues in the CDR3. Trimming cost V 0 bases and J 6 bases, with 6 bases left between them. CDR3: CASSLVQDGYTF. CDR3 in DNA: TGCGCCAGCAGCTTGGTACAGGATGGCTACACCTTC.

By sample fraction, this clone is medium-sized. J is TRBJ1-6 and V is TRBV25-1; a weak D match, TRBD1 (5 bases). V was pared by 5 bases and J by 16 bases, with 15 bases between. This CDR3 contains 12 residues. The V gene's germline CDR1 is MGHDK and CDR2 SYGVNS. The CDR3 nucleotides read TGTGCCAGCAGTAGGGAGGGGCTCCAACTCCACTTT. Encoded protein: CASSREGLQLHF.

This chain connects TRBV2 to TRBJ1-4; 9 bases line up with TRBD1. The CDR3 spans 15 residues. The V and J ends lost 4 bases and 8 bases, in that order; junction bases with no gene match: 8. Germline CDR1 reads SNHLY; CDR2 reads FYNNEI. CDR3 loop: CASSAMGQGGEKLFF. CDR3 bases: TGTGCCAGCAGTGCAATGGGACAGGGAGGAGAAAAACTGTTTTTT.

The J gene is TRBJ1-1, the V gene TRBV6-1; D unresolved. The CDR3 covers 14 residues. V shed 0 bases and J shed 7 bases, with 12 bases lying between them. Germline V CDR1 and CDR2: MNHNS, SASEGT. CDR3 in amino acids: CASSEARGAVEAFF. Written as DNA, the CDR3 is TGTGCCAGCAGTGAAGCGCGAGGCGCCGTTGAAGCTTTCTTT.

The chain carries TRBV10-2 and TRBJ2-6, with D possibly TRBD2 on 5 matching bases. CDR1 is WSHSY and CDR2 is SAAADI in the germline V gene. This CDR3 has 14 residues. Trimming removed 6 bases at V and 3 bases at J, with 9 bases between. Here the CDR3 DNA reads TGCGCCAGCAGGGTAGGAGGTGGGGCCAACGTCCTGACTTTC. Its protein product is CASRVGGGANVLTF.

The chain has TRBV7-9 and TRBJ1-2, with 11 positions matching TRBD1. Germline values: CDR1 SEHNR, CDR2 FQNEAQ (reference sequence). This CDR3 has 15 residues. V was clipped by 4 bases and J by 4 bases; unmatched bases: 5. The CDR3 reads CASSYGTGGVYGYTF. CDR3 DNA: TGTGCCAGCAGCTACGGGACAGGGGGTGTCTATGGCTACACCTTC.

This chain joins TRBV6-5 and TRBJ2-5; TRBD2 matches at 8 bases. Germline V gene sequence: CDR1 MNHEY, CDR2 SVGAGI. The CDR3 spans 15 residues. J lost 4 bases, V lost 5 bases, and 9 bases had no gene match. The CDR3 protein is CASSGSGGPGETQYF. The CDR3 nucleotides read TGTGCCAGCAGTGGATCGGGAGGGCCGGGAGAGACCCAGTACTTC.

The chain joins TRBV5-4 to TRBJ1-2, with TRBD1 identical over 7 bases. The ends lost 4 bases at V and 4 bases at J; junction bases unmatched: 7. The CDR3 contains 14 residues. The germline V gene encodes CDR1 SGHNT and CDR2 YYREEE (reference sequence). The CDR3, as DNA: TGTGCCAGCAGCGAGCGGACAGGCCCCTATGGCTACACCTTC. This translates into CASSERTGPYGYTF. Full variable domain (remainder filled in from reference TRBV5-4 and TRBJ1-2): ETGVTQSPTHLIKTRGQQVTLRCSSQSGHNTVSWYQQALGQGPQFIFQYYREEENGRGNFPPRFSGLQFPNYSSELNVNALELDDSALYLCASSERTGPYGYTFGSGTRLTVV.

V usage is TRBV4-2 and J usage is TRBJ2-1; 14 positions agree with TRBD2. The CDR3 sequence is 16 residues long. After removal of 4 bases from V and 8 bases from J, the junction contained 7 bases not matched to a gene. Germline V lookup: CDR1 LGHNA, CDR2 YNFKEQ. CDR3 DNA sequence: TGTGCCAGCAGCCGGATCGGGACTAGCGGGAGCGATGAGCAGTTCTTC. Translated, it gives CASSRIGTSGSDEQFF.

The CDR3, as DNA: TGTGCCAGCAGCTTAGTAGGGGCGGATACGCAGTATTTT. This codes for CASSLVGADTQYF. The chain carries TRBV7-6 and TRBJ2-3; TRBD1 might be the D (5 bases). Trimming took off 1 base at V and 6 bases at J, with 8 bases between the two ends. The CDR3 has 13 amino acids. The germline V gene encodes CDR1 SGHVS and CDR2 FNYEAQ.